Listed below are T cell receptor beta chains from one sample, sequenced in a study of human T cells and chemical hapten exposure. TCRdb analysed the RACE reads with MiXCR anew, one entry per CDR3 protein. The sample yields some 380,000 distinct CDR3 sequences, 4.8% seen once. The material was whole blood, obtained in connection with sensitization to the hapten diphenylcyclopropenone (DPC). The receptors were sampled from a woman aged 50 to 60 with alopecia areata. Some clones in this sample may be carry-over from other donors' samples. Each CDR3 is given with its conserved first and last residue. D genes are given only for firm matches. Only some rows state a clone size, as once, few, many or a class for expanded clones.

13	TRBJ2-5	-	TRBV18	many	TGTGCCAGCTCGAGGGGGGCGCAAGAGACCCAGTACTTC	CASSRGAQETQYF
13	TRBJ2-7	-	TRBV7-9	many	TGTGCCAGCAGCCCGAAGGATGCGGTCGAGCAGTACTTC	CASSPKDAVEQYF
11	TRBJ2-1	-	TRBV29-1	-	TGCAGCGTCGAGAACTACAATGAGCAGTTCTTC	CSVENYNEQFF
13	TRBJ2-3	-	TRBV20-1	many	TGCAGTGCTAGGTTAGCGGAGCGAGATACGCAGTATTTT	CSARLAERDTQYF
18	TRBJ2-1	TRBD2	TRBV7-2	many	TGTGCCAGCAGCAAGACCGGGACTAGCGTCACCCTCTACAATGAGCAGTTCTTC	CASSKTGTSVTLYNEQFF
13	TRBJ1-2	TRBD1	TRBV2	many	TGTGCCAGCAGTGATGACAGGGAAAGAGGCTACACCTTC	CASSDDRERGYTF
14	TRBJ1-1	-	TRBV28	many	TGTGCCAGCAGTTTGCTTCGAGTTGGCACTGAAGCTTTCTTT	CASSLLRVGTEAFF
16	TRBJ1-1	TRBD1	TRBV12-3/TRBV12-4	many	TGTGCCAGCAGTTTATCACAGGGGGCGACGTACACTGAAGCTTTCTTT	CASSLSQGATYTEAFF
14	TRBJ1-5	TRBD1	TRBV13	many	TGTGCCAGCAGCCAGGGACAGGGAGTAAGGCCCCAGCATTTT	CASSQGQGVRPQHF
13	TRBJ2-3	-	TRBV20-1	few	TGCAGTGCTGGGTCCAACAGGGTGGATACGCAGTATTTT	CSAGSNRVDTQYF
16	TRBJ2-3	TRBD2	TRBV7-2	many	TGTGCCAGCAGCATCGGACTAGCGGGGGCCACAGATACGCAGTATTTT	CASSIGLAGATDTQYF
15	TRBJ2-2	-	TRBV3-1	many	TGTGCCAGCAGCCAAGTCAGGGTTAACACCGGGGAGCTGTTTTTT	CASSQVRVNTGELFF
13	TRBJ1-2	-	TRBV14	few	TGTGCCAGCAGCCAAACGCTTAACTATGGCTACACCTTC	CASSQTLNYGYTF
15	TRBJ2-3	TRBD2	TRBV6-1	many	TGTGCCAGCAGACCTTCAGCGGGGGGGCCCGGTACGCAGTATTTT	CASRPSAGGPGTQYF
12	TRBJ2-1	TRBD2	TRBV29-1	-	TGCAGCACTCCTGGGGGGGGACTGTCGCAGTTCTTC	CSTPGGGLSQFF
15	TRBJ1-3	-	TRBV20-1	many	TGCAGTGCTAGAGATTTTCGGAGCTCTGGAAACACCATATATTTT	CSARDFRSSGNTIYF
11	TRBJ2-7	-	TRBV29-1	many	TGCAGCGTTGAAGAAGGGCCTCGAGGGTACTTC	CSVEEGPRGYF